The rows below give T cell receptor beta chains drawn from one sample of a study of blood T cell repertoires in COVID-19. Produced via immunoSEQ multiplex PCR; TCRdb's table is partial and in-frame only. This sample has 200,000 to 300,000 clones, with approximately 87% found just once. Sequencing was performed on peripheral blood. The receptors originated from a woman in her forties or fifties with acute or convalescent COVID-19. Each CDR3 is given with its conserved first and last residue. The order of the fields is J gene, D gene, V gene, clone size, CDR3 DNA, CDR3 protein. A D gene is named only where the DNA matches it firmly. A clone size is listed for some rows: how often the clone was seen (once, few, many), or a class if it is expanded.

TRBJ2-5,TRBD1,TRBV27,.,TGTGCCAGCACCTCTATCGGGACAGAAAAAGAGACCCAGTACTTC,CASTSIGTEKETQYF
TRBJ1-1,TRBD1,TRBV5-6,.,TGTGCCAGCAGCTGGGACAGGGCGAACACTGAAGCTTTCTTT,CASSWDRANTEAFF
TRBJ1-1,.,TRBV28,.,TGTGCCAGCAACGGGGGGTTGAACACTGAAGCTTTCTTT,CASNGGLNTEAFF
TRBJ2-1,.,TRBV20-1,.,TGCAGTGCTACCCGGTCGGAGCAGTTCTTC,CSATRSEQFF
TRBJ1-6,.,TRBV25-1,.,TGTGCCAGTGGCCCCCCCTATAATTCACCCCTCCACTTT,CASGPPYNSPLHF
TRBJ1-5,.,TRBV6-2/TRBV6-3,.,TGTGCCAGCAGTTACTCTCCCAGGGTACAGCCCCAGCATTTT,CASSYSPRVQPQHF
TRBJ1-5,TRBD1,TRBV28,few,TGTGCCAGCAGCCAACCGACAGGGGTCAGCAATCAGCCCCAGCATTTT,CASSQPTGVSNQPQHF
TRBJ2-7,TRBD2,TRBV7-8,.,TGTGCCAGCAGCTTAGGGCGGACTAGCGGGGGAAGATCGAAATACTTC,CASSLGRTSGGRSKYF
TRBJ2-7,TRBD1,TRBV9,.,TGTGCCAGCAGCACCAGACAGGGCGCCTACGAGCAGTACTTC,CASSTRQGAYEQYF
TRBJ1-1,TRBD1,TRBV30,.,TGTGCCTGGTCCCGGGACAGGGGGCTGTGGACTGAAGCTTTCTTT,CAWSRDRGLWTEAFF
TRBJ2-2,.,TRBV18,.,TGTGCCAGCTCACCAGGGGCGACGGGCACCGGGGAGCTGTTTTTT,CASSPGATGTGELFF
TRBJ2-5,TRBD2,TRBV10-3,.,TGTGCCATCAGTCCTCTTTTTAGCGGGGCCCAAGAGACCCAGTACTTC,CAISPLFSGAQETQYF
TRBJ2-3,TRBD1,TRBV28,.,TGTGCCAGCAGTGATTCCAGGGGGCGAACAGATACGCAGTATTTT,CASSDSRGRTDTQYF
TRBJ2-2,.,TRBV4-2,.,TGTGCCAGCAGCCTCCGAAAATCAGGGGCCGCCTGGACCGGGGAGCTGTTTTTT,CASSLRKSGAAWTGELFF
TRBJ1-1,.,TRBV6-5,.,TGTGCCAGCAGTTACGGGGAGGGCACTGAAGCTTTCTTT,CASSYGEGTEAFF
TRBJ2-7,.,TRBV6-2/TRBV6-3,.,TGTGCCAGCAGTAGACTAGTCTACGAGCAGTACTTC,CASSRLVYEQYF
TRBJ2-2,.,TRBV5-1,.,TGCGCCAGCAGCTTGACTAGTCCGAACACCGGGGAGCTGTTTTTT,CASSLTSPNTGELFF
TRBJ1-5,TRBD1,TRBV7-6,.,TGTGCCAGCAGCTCCTCGACAGGGGGCTATCAGCCCCAGCATTTT,CASSSSTGGYQPQHF
TRBJ1-5,TRBD1,TRBV27,.,TGTGCCAGCAGGCCACAGGGGGCGCGGTTCAATCAGCCCCAGCATTTT,CASRPQGARFNQPQHF
TRBJ1-5,.,TRBV3-1/TRBV3-2,.,TGTGCCAGCAGCCAAGATAGGACAAGAAATCAGCCCCAGCATTTT,CASSQDRTRNQPQHF
TRBJ2-3,.,TRBV24-1,.,TGTGCCACCAGTGAGTATACCGGGACTGGCCTCTATACGCAGTATTTT,CATSEYTGTGLYTQYF
TRBJ1-2,.,TRBV7-2,.,TGTGCCAGCAGCTTAGATCGCGGGACGGACCCATATGGCTACACCTTC,CASSLDRGTDPYGYTF
TRBJ2-7,.,TRBV28,once,TGTGCCAGCAGTCTCCGGAGAGAGCAGTACTTC,CASSLRREQYF
TRBJ2-2,.,TRBV5-1,.,TGCGCCAGCAGCGGCGGGACCCTGAACACCGGGGAGCTGTTTTTT,CASSGGTLNTGELFF
TRBJ2-7,TRBD1,TRBV6-5,.,TGTGGGATCCAGGGGGACGCTCACCACGAGCAGTACTTC,CGIQGDAHHEQYF
TRBJ1-4,TRBD1,TRBV28,.,TGTGCCAGCAGGCAGGGGGACGAAAAACTGTTTTTT,CASRQGDEKLFF
TRBJ2-3,.,TRBV6-4,.,TGTGCCAGCAGTGACTTCGCGCACACAGATACGCAGTATTTT,CASSDFAHTDTQYF
TRBJ2-1,TRBD2,TRBV19,.,TGTGCCAGTAGTAGCGGACTAGCGGCGCAGTTCTTC,CASSSGLAAQFF
TRBJ1-1,.,TRBV7-9,.,TGTGCCAGCAGCCTTCAGGGCGGTGAAGCTTTCTTT,CASSLQGGEAFF
TRBJ2-7,.,TRBV3-1/TRBV3-2,.,TGTGCCAGCAGCCAAAAAGGGACATTCGATTCCTACGAGCAGTACTTC,CASSQKGTFDSYEQYF
TRBJ1-4,.,TRBV9,.,TGTGCCAGCAGCGTCACCATGGTAGGCGGGGGAGAACTGTTTTTT,CASSVTMVGGGELFF
TRBJ2-1,TRBD2,TRBV14,.,TGTGCCAGCAGCCAAGGGCTAGCGGGATACAATGAGCAGTTCTTC,CASSQGLAGYNEQFF
TRBJ2-1,TRBD2,TRBV7-3,.,TGTGCCAGCAGCTTTCTCTCGGGGCCCGGACTAGCGACTGAGCAGTTCTTC,CASSFLSGPGLATEQFF